This paragraph covers one TCR beta chain sequence. This specimen comes from a study of cytomegalovirus exposure and HLA in healthy donors. Trimming removed 0 bases from V and 4 bases from J, with 12 bases in between. The CDR3 runs to 15 residues. Per germline, CDR1 LNHDA and CDR2 SQIVND (reference sequence). It was healthy bone marrow donors who served as donors. The PCR was carried out with 60 Vbeta primers and 13 Jbeta primers. TCRdb's copy holds only in-frame clones and misses some; the assay was immunoSEQ multiplex PCR. The table records approximately 150,000 clones, 80% of them present only once. The receptor was derived from a man aged 25-40 years in good health and CMV-seronegative. The chain has TRBV19 and TRBJ1-1; D perhaps matches TRBD1 (6 bases). Sequencing was done on a sample of PBMCs. The CDR3 reads CASSIDGTLGTEAFF. For the CDR3, the DNA is TGTGCCAGTAGTATAGACGGGACATTGGGCACTGAAGCTTTCTTT.